This T cell receptor (beta chain) was captured in a study of early T cells in non-severe SARS-CoV-2 infection. Germline V gene data show CDR1 as MGHRA and CDR2 as YSYEKL. V lost 0 bases to trimming and J lost 2 bases, with 18 bases between them. This CDR3 comprises 18 residues. MiXCR, applied by TCRdb to the 5' RACE reads, yields one record per CDR3 protein. The sample records 80,000 to 95,000 distinct CDR3 sequences, 15% to 20% being singletons. This clonotype was picked up a small number of times. This specimen was whole blood, taken at baseline. The gene calls are TRBV4-1 and TRBJ2-3; D not resolved. This clonotype was obtained from an adult who was a healthcare worker with PCR-confirmed SARS-CoV-2 infection or an uninfected control (not recorded which). In nucleotides, the CDR3 is TGCGCCAGCAGCCAAGATTCCCTGGGCGCTGCTAACACAGATACGCAGTATTTT. Translating it yields CASSQDSLGAANTDTQYF.